Listed here is a single TCR beta chain. What it binds is unknown. The entry originates in a study of cytomegalovirus exposure and HLA in healthy donors. Findings of the study overall: Sequencing likely caused a cluster of highly shared sequence variants.

With V trimmed by 4 bases and J by 2 bases, 4 bases remained unmatched. The CDR3 spans 15 residues. The germline gives CDR1 SGHVS, CDR2 FNYEAQ. 13 Jbeta primers and 60 Vbeta primers were used for the PCR. Data came from immunoSEQ multiplex PCR; TCRdb stores just in-frame clones and leaves some out. The sample has about 160,000 clones, over 60% seen once. The sequencing sample was made of PBMCs. This receptor was identified in a woman younger than 45 in good health and CMV-seronegative. This rearrangement joins TRBV7-6 to TRBJ2-2; TRBD1 aligns across 7 bases. The CDR3 here is CASSSRQGNTGELFF. The DNA of the CDR3 is TGTGCCAGCAGCTCGCGACAGGGAAACACCGGGGAGCTGTTTTTT.